Sequencing of this T cell receptor beta chain was carried out in a study of glioma-infiltrating T cells (dated by TCRdb to between 2015 and 2016). Regarding the research as a whole: TCR alpha- and beta-chain repertoires were sequenced from glioma tissue, non-neoplastic brain tissue and matched peripheral blood mononuclear cells. To measure how far tissue and blood T-cell populations diverged, each tissue-infiltrating repertoire was compared against the peripheral blood repertoire of the same patient. Three low-grade glioma patients, roughly eight primary glioblastoma patients, and three non-glioma patients who contributed non-neoplastic brain tissue made up the paired cohort.

V was cut back by 7 bases and J by 7 bases, leaving a gap of 11 bases between them. Including the terminal cysteine and phenylalanine, the CDR3 comprises 11 residues. The CDR3 DNA has 33 bases and is translated from base 1. The germline V gene (reference sequence) gives CDR1 as DFQATT and CDR2 as SNEGSKA. What the study reported, not specific to this receptor: Only a very small number of CDR3 sequences turned up in both tissue and blood, a result put down to high CDR3 diversity combined with limited sampling. VJ-independent divergence between tissue and blood was found to be below expectation in non-neoplastic patients but above expectation in all gliomas, particularly low-grade gliomas. Group comparisons rested on small numbers: three non-neoplastic, three low-grade glioma and several glioblastoma patients.

TCR alpha and beta CDR3 regions were amplified with the iRepertoire nested amplicon-rescue multiplex PCR (arm-PCR) platform from RNA. One-step reverse transcription and amplification used about 95-400 ng of tissue mRNA or PBMC total RNA as input. After bead purification, a secondary multiplex PCR added Illumina adapters, and libraries were gel-purified between 200 and 400 bp. Internal 6-nucleotide barcodes were carried by the libraries and were used for demultiplexing. Sequencing of libraries was performed on an Illumina MiSeq with 2x220 or 2x250 nucleotide paired-end reads. Per the authors' processing: Paired reads were merged with FLASH 1.2.11 and aligned to the GRCh37 human genome with BWA-MEM before extracting TRA and TRB reads. An IMGT-derived reference of cassette sequences and CDR3 motifs, with pseudogenes included, was used for V and J assignment. Reads were translated in three frames, and productive CDR3s were defined as those with a C...FGXG motif and no stop codons. A clonotype was defined as a unique combination of a V-J cassette pair and a CDR3 amino acid sequence. Reads were filtered by Hamming distance, with the threshold set by the sequence error rate of each sample in mapped regions. TCRdb redid the processing of the public reads, applying fastp at Q25 and MiXCR, and retained in-frame beta chains. Rows matching on CDR3 protein sequence are summarized as one entry with the most common DNA and genes. The V and J calls come from TCRdb's annotation, not from the publication. This sample lists a few thousand distinct CDR3 sequences; 35% to 55% were detected once. The ten largest clones represent around half of the sample.

This clonotype qualifies as medium-sized (0.01 to 0.1%). It has no known antigen specificity. Base-call qualities are not available, and no considerably larger clone is one nucleotide away. The sample consisted of glioma tissue, nonneoplastic brain tissue, or PBMCs (not recorded which). This TCR was recovered from a human donor with low-grade glioma or glioblastoma, undergoing nonglioma brain surgery, or in good health (not recorded which). The V and J genes are TRBV20-1 and TRBJ2-4; the D segment could be TRBD2, given 5 matching bases. The DNA sequence is TGCAGTGGTCCCACGGGGAACATTCAGTACTTC. It encodes CSGPTGNIQYF.